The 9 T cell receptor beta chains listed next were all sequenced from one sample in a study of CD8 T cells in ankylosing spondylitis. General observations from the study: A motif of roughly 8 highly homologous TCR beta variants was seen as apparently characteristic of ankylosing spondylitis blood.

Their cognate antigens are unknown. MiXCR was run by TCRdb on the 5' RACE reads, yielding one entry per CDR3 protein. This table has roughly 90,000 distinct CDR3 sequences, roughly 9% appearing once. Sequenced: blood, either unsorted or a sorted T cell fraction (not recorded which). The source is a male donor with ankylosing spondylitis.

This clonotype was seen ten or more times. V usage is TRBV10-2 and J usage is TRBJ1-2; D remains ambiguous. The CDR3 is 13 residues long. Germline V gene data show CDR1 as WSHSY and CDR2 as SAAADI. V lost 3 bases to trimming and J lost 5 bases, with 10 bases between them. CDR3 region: CASSDLQIYGYTF. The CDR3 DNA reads TGCGCCAGCAGTGATCTCCAAATTTATGGCTACACCTTC.

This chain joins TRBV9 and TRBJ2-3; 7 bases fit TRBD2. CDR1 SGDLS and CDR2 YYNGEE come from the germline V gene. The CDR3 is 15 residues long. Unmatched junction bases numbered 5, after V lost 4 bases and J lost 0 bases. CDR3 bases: TGTGCCAGCAGCCCCTATAGCGGGAGCACAGATACGCAGTATTTT. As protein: CASSPYSGSTDTQYF.

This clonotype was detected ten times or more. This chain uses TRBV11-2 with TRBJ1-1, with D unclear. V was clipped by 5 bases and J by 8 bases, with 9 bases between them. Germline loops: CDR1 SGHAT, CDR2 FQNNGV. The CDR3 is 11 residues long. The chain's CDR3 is CASSPGGEAFF. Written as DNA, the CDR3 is TGTGCCAGCAGCCCCGGTGGGGAAGCTTTCTTT.

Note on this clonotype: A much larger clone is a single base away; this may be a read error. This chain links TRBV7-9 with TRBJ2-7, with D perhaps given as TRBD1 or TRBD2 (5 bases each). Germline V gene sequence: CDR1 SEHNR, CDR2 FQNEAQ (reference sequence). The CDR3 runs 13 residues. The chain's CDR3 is CAGSFGTWDEQYF. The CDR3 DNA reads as TGTGCCGGCAGCTTCGGGACCTGGGACGAGCAGTACTTC.

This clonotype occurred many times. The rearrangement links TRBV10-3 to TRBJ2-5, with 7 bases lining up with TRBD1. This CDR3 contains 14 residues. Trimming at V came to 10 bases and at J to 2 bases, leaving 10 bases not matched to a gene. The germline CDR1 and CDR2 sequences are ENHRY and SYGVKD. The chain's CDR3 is CATQGDGLQETQYF. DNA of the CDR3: TGTGCCACCCAGGGGGACGGCCTACAAGAGACCCAGTACTTC.

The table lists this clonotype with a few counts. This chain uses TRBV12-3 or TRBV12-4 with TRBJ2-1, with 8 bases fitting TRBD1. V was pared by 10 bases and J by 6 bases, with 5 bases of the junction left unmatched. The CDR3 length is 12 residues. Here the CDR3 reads CATQGAANEQFF. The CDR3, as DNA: TGTGCCACCCAGGGGGCAGCCAATGAGCAGTTCTTC.

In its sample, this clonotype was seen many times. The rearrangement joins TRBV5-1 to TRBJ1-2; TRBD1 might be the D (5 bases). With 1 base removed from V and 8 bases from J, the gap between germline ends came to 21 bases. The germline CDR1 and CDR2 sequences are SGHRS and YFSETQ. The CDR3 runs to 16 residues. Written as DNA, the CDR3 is TGCGCCAGCAGCTTGCGGGGGATGGAGGACGTTGGGGGCTACACCTTC. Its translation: CASSLRGMEDVGGYTF.

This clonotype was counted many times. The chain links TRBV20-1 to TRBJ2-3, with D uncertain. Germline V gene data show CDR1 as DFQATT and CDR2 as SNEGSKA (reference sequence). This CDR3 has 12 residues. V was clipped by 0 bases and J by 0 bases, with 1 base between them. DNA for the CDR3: TGCAGTGCTAGAGAGAGCACAGATACGCAGTATTTT. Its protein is CSARESTDTQYF.

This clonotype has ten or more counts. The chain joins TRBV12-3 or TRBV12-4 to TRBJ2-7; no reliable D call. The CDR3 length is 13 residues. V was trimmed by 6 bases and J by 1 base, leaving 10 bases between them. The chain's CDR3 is CASRVEYSYEQYF. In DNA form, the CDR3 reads TGTGCCAGCAGGGTCGAATATTCCTACGAGCAGTACTTC.